This T cell receptor (beta chain) was recovered during a study of T cells in Graves' hyperthyroidism and ophthalmopathy. The study left out patients who had uncontrolled infection, other autoimmune disease, pregnancy or lactation. Each 10 ml fresh peripheral blood draw supplied the PBMCs. TCR beta CDR3 sequences were amplified from RNA transcripts. The HTBI primer set drove a first-round RT-PCR of the TCR CDR3. TCRdb re-called the multiplex PCR reads with MiXCR, one entry per CDR3 protein. This sample has approximately 600,000 distinct CDR3 sequences; about 15% occur once, and the top ten carry approximately 4.2%. The germline V gene encodes CDR1 MDHEN and CDR2 SYDVKM. V was clipped by 4 bases and J by 3 bases; unmatched bases: 3. The CDR3 length is 14 residues.

The receptor comes from a woman aged 40 to 50 with Graves' ophthalmopathy. The sequencing sample was made of blood. The rearrangement links TRBV28 to TRBJ1-2; 9 positions agree with TRBD1. The CDR3, as DNA: TGTGCCAGCAGTTCTTGGGACAGGGACTATGGCTACACCTTC. Its protein product is CASSSWDRDYGYTF.